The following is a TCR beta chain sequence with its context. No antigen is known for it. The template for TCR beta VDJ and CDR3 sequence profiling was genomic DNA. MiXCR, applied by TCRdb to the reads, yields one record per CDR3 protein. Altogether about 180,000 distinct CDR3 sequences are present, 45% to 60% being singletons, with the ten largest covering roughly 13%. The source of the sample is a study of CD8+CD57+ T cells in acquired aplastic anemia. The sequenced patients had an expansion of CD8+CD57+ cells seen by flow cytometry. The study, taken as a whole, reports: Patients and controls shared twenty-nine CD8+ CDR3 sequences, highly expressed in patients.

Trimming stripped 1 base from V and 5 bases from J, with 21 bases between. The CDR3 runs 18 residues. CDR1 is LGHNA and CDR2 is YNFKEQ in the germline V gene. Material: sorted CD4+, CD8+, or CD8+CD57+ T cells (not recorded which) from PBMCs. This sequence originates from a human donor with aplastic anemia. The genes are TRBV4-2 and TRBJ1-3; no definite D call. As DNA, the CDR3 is TGTGCCAGCAGCCAAGGAGTAGATTTGCCTCGGGATCGAAACACCATATATTTT. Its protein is CASSQGVDLPRDRNTIYF.